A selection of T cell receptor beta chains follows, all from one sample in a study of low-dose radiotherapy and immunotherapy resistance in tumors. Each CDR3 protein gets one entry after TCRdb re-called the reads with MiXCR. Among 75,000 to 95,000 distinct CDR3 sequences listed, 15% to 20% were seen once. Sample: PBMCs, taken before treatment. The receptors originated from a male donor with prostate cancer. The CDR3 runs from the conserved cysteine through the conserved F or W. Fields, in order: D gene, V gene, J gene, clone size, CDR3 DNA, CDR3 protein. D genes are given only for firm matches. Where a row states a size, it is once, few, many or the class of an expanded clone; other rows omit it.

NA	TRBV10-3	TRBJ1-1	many	TGTGCCATCCTGGTAAACACTGAAGCTTTCTTT	CAILVNTEAFF
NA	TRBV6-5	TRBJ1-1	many	TGTGCCAGCAGCAAGGGCCGGAACACTGAAGCTTTCTTT	CASSKGRNTEAFF
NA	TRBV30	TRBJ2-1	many	TGTGCCTGGAGCCCGATGAGCTGGGGCAATGAGCAGTTCTTC	CAWSPMSWGNEQFF
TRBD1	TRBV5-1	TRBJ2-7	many	TGCGCCAGCAGCAAAAGGACAGGAGATATGGGTAGGTCCTACGAGCAGTACTTC	CASSKRTGDMGRSYEQYF
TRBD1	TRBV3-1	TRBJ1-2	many	TGTGCCAGCAGCCAAGATGTCCGAAGGACAGGGAACTATGGCTACACCTTC	CASSQDVRRTGNYGYTF
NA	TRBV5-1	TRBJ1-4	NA	TGCGCCAGCAGAGCTGTGGAGAAGAATAATGAAAAACTGTTT	CASRAVEKNNEKLF
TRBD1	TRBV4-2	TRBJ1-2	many	TGTGCCAGCAGCCAAGTAGGGGGCTCGGTTTATGGCTACACCTTC	CASSQVGGSVYGYTF
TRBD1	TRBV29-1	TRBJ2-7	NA	TGCAGCGCTGGACAGGGGGCGGGGTACGAGCAGTACTTC	CSAGQGAGYEQYF
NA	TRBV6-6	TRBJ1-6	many	TGTGCCAGCAGCCCCGCCCCAAGGGATTCACCCCTCCACTTT	CASSPAPRDSPLHF
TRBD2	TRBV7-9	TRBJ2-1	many	TGTGCCAGCAGCTTTGGACTAGCGGGGATAGGTGAGCAGTTCTTC	CASSFGLAGIGEQFF
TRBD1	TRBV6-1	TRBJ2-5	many	TGTGCCAGCAGTACAGGGGGTCGGGACGAGACCCAGTACTTC	CASSTGGRDETQYF
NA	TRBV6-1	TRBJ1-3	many	TGTGCCAGCAGTGAAATAATGGCAGCTGGAAACACCATATATTTT	CASSEIMAAGNTIYF
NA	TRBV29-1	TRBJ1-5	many	TGCAGCGTTGGGGGCGGGGAGCCCAATCAGCCCCAGCATTTT	CSVGGGEPNQPQHF